One sample yielded the 9 T cell receptor beta chains listed below, sequenced in a study of T cell responses to AZD1222 COVID-19 vaccine. Profiling relied on immunoSEQ multiplex PCR, and the TCRdb table lists in-frame clones only, not all of them. The table includes roughly 120,000 clones, roughly 90% detected once. The sequencing here drew on peripheral blood, taken on day 0 of AZD1222 vaccination. These receptors were taken from an adult in good health.

CDR3 sequence: CASSYSGTAPSYEQYF. DNA for the CDR3: TGTGCCAGCAGTTACTCGGGGACAGCGCCCTCCTACGAGCAGTACTTC. The chain recombines TRBV6-5 with TRBJ2-7; 7 bases fit TRBD1. CDR1 MNHEY and CDR2 SVGAGI come from the germline V gene. With 0 bases clipped from V and 0 bases from J, the junction kept 5 bases outside the gene matches. The CDR3 loop spans 16 amino acids.

The chain links TRBV5-4 to TRBJ1-3; D is uncertain. V was cut by 0 bases and J by 0 bases, with 7 bases left in between. The CDR3 totals 15 residues. Germline CDR1 reads SGHNT; CDR2 reads YYREEE (reference sequence). CDR3 residues: CASSLEANSGNTIYF. CDR3 nucleotides: TGTGCCAGCAGCTTGGAGGCCAACTCTGGAAACACCATATATTTT.

The rearrangement uses TRBV7-9 and TRBJ1-1; TRBD1 matches at 9 bases. J was trimmed by 3 bases and V by 0 bases; bases with no gene match: 2. The CDR3 covers 15 residues. In germline, CDR1 is SEHNR, CDR2 FQNEAQ (reference sequence). DNA for the CDR3: TGTGCCAGCAGCTTAGCCGACAGGGGGTACACTGAAGCTTTCTTT. As protein: CASSLADRGYTEAFF. The complete variable domain, with remaining parts taken from reference TRBV7-9 and TRBJ1-1, reads DTGVSQNPRHKITKRGQNVTFRCDPISEHNRLYWYRQTLGQGPEFLTYFQNEAQLEKSRLLSDRFSAERPKGSFSTLEIQRTEQGDSAMYLCASSLADRGYTEAFFGQGTRLTVV.

DNA for the CDR3: TGTGCCAGCAGCTTCTGGATTAATCAGCCCCAGCATTTT. Its protein product is CASSFWINQPQHF. This chain uses TRBV7-2 with TRBJ1-5; D gene uncertain. The V end lost 3 bases, the J end lost 4 bases, and 7 bases lay between the germline ends. Germline V lookup: CDR1 SGHTA, CDR2 FQGNSA. This CDR3 has 13 residues.

The DNA for the CDR3 is TGTGCCAGCAGCCCACAGGGGAGGAGAGATACGCAGTATTTT. Translated: CASSPQGRRDTQYF. The chain carries TRBV11-2 and TRBJ2-3; D may be TRBD1 (7 bases). The CDR3 sequence is 14 residues long. V shed 5 bases and J shed 5 bases, with 14 bases lying between them. Germline lookup yields CDR1 SGHAT and CDR2 FQNNGV.

The rearrangement uses TRBV28 and TRBJ1-2; 8 bases line up with TRBD1. CDR1 is MDHEN, CDR2 SYDVKM, per germline. CDR3 length: 14 residues. After removal of 8 bases from V and 7 bases from J, the junction contained 12 bases not matched to a gene. CDR3 loop: CASLTGGRRGGYTF. As DNA, the CDR3 is TGTGCCAGCCTTACAGGGGGGCGAAGGGGTGGCTACACCTTC.

The chain recombines TRBV28 with TRBJ1-4; D is possibly TRBD1 (5 bases). The CDR3 is 15 residues long. The germline CDR1 and CDR2 sequences are MDHEN and SYDVKM. The germline V and J ends were trimmed by 6 bases and 5 bases, with 16 bases remaining between them. CDR3 in amino acids: CASSPWGGRNEKLFF. CDR3 nucleotide sequence: TGTGCCAGCAGCCCCTGGGGGGGGAGGAATGAAAAACTGTTTTTT.

The V call is TRBV7-2, the J call TRBJ1-2; no clear D. The V end was cut by 5 bases, the J end by 0 bases, with 7 bases between. This CDR3 spans 13 amino acids. The germline V gene has CDR1 SGHTA and CDR2 FQGNSA. CDR3 amino acids: CASSPVANYGYTF. The DNA of the CDR3 is TGTGCCAGCAGCCCCGTAGCTAACTATGGCTACACCTTC.

The genes are TRBV7-8 and TRBJ2-1; perhaps D is TRBD1 or TRBD2 (5 bases each). CDR1 SGHVS and CDR2 FQNEAQ come from the germline V gene. The CDR3 runs 14 residues. V lost 0 bases, J lost 8 bases, and 11 bases lay in between. The CDR3 is CASSLAWGNYEQFF. The CDR3 coding sequence is TGTGCCAGCAGCTTAGCATGGGGGAACTATGAGCAGTTCTTC.